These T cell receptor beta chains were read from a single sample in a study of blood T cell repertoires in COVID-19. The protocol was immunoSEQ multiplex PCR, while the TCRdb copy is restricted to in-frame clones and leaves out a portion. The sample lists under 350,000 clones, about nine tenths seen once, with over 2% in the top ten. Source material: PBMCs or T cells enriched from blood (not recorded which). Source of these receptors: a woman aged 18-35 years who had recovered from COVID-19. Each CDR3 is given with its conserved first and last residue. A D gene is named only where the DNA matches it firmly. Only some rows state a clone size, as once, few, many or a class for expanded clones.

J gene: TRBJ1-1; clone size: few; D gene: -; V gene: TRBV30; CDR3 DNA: TGTGCCTGGGCCATTCGCGGGGGGGCTGAAGCTTTCTTT; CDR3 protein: CAWAIRGGAEAFF
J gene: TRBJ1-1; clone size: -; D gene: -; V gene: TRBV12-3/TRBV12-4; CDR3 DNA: TGTGCCAGCAAGATCTCGCGGGTCACTGAAGCTTTCTTT; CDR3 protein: CASKISRVTEAFF
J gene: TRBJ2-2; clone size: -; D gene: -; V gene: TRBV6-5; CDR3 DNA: TGTGCCAGCAGTCGGGGGACAGCGAACACCGGGGAGCTGTTTTTT; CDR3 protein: CASSRGTANTGELFF
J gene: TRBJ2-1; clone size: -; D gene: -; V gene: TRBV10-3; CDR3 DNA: TGTGCCATCAGTGTTATCGGGGTAGTGAGGTTCTTC; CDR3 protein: CAISVIGVVRFF
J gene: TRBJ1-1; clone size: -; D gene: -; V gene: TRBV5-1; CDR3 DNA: TGCGCCAGCAGCTTGGCAGGGTGGACTGAAGCTTTCTTT; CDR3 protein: CASSLAGWTEAFF
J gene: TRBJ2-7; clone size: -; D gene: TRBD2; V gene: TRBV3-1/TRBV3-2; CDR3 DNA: TGTGCCAGCAGCCCCCTTAGCGGGTTCGAGCAGTACTTC; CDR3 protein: CASSPLSGFEQYF
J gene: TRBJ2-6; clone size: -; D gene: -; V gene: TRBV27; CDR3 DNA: TGTGCCAGCAGCCCGGGTGGGGCCAACGTCCTGACTTTC; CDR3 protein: CASSPGGANVLTF
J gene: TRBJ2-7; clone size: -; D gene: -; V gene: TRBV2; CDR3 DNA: TGTGCCAGCAGTGGGCCGGAGCAGTACTTC; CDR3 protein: CASSGPEQYF
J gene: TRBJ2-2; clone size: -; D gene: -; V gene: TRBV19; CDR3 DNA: TGTGCCAGTAGTATGACAGTTACCACCGGGGAGCTGTTTTTT; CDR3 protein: CASSMTVTTGELFF
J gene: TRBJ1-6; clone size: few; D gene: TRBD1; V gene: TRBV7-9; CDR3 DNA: TGTGCCAGCAGCTCGCCCGGGACAGGGAAGAATTCACCCCTCCACTTT; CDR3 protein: CASSSPGTGKNSPLHF
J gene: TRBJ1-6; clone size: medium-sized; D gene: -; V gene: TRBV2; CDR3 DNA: TGTGCCAGCACGACAGATCCTAATTCACCCCTCCACTTT; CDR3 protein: CASTTDPNSPLHF
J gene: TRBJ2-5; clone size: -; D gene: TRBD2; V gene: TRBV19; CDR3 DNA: TGTGCCAGTAGTACGTCAGCGGGAGGGGCAGGGACCCAGTACTTC; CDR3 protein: CASSTSAGGAGTQYF
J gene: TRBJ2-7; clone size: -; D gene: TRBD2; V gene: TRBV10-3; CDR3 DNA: TGTGCCATCAGTGAGGGGTCTAGCGGGAGCTACGAGCAGTACTTC; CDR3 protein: CAISEGSSGSYEQYF
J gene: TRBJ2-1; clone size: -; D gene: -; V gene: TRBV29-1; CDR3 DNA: TGCAGCGTTGAGGAGTTTGACTTACACAATGAGCAGTTCTTC; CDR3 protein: CSVEEFDLHNEQFF
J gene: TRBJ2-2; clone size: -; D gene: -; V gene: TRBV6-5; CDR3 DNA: TGTGCCAGCTGCCGACAGGGACTTGAGGGGGAGCTGTTTTTT; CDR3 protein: CASCRQGLEGELFF
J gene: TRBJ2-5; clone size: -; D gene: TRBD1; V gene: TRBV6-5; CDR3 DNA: TGTGCCAGCAGTAAAACAGGGGGCCAAGAGACCCAGTACTTC; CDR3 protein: CASSKTGGQETQYF
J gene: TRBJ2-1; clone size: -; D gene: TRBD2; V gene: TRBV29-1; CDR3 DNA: TGCAGCGCTAGCGGGAATGGCAATGAGCAGTTCTTC; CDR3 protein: CSASGNGNEQFF
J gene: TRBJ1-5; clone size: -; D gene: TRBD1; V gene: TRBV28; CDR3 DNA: TGTGCCAGCAGTGAGACTGGGGGGGACAGGGTTGGCAATCAGCCCCAGCATTTT; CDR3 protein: CASSETGGDRVGNQPQHF
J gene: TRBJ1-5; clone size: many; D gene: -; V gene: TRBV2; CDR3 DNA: TGTGCCAGCAGTAAACATGGAGTCGAGGGGGGGCATAATCAGCCCCAGCATTTT; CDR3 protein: CASSKHGVEGGHNQPQHF
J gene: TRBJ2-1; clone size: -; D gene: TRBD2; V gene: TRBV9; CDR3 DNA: TGTGCCAGCAGCCCGGTAGCGGGAGACTCCTACAATGAGCAGTTCTTC; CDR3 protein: CASSPVAGDSYNEQFF
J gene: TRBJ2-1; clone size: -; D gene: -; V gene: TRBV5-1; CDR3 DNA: TGCGCCAGCAGCTTGGTACGGGTTTCAAGGAACGGTGAGCAGTTCTTC; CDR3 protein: CASSLVRVSRNGEQFF
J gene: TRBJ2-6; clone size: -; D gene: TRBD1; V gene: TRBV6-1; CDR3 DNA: TGTGCCAGCAGTGGTCGGGACAGGGGCGCGGCTGGGGCCAACGTCCTGACTTTC; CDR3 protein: CASSGRDRGAAGANVLTF